Following are 12 T cell receptor beta chains from one sample sequenced in a study of liver allograft versus peripheral blood T cells (dated by TCRdb to about 2020). Regarding the complete study: In liver transplant recipients, the study looked at T cell receptor repertoires in the peripheral blood and set them against the repertoires found within the transplanted livers.

The sequencer listed for this sample is Illumina MiSeq. TCRdb took the public reads, trimmed them with fastp at Q25, ran MiXCR for clone calling and kept in-frame beta chains. Under each unique CDR3 protein, matching rows form one entry showing the most common genes and DNA. In this sample the table shows just over 2,500 distinct CDR3 sequences, about a fifth of which occur a single time. Together, the top ten hold under 40% of the sample. The receptors originated from a human patient who had a liver transplant. Some T cells may derive from the graft donor when a transplant has been performed.

This clonotype was picked up a small number of times. The chain joins TRBV19 to TRBJ2-1; 8 bases align to TRBD1. From germline, CDR1 is LNHDA and CDR2 SQIVND (reference sequence). The CDR3 contains 12 residues. Trimming took 7 bases from V and 6 from J; bases not matched to a gene: 2. CDR3 in DNA: TGTGCCAGTACTACAGGGGGCAATGAGCAGTTCTTC. The encoded protein is CASTTGGNEQFF.

This clonotype was recorded only once. The rearrangement joins TRBV20-1 to TRBJ2-3; 16 positions match TRBD2. The CDR3 has 15 amino acids. The junction had 5 bases not matched to a gene; V was cut back by 5 bases and J by 6 bases. The V gene's germline CDR1 is DFQATT and CDR2 SNEGSKA (reference sequence). CDR3 DNA: TGCAGTGCTGGGACTAGCGGGGGGGTGGTGGATACGCAGTATTTT. Amino acids: CSAGTSGGVVDTQYF.

By proportion, this clonotype is large. J is TRBJ1-1 and V is TRBV27, with a possible D match to TRBD1 (5 bases). Trimming removed 6 bases from V and 6 bases from J, with 17 bases in between. The CDR3 is made up of 14 amino acids. Germline-derived CDR1 and CDR2 are MNHEY and SMNVEV (reference sequence). The DNA for the CDR3 is TGTGCCAGCAGGTCCAGGGCTAAGGGTGCTGAAGCTTTCTTT. Protein: CASRSRAKGAEAFF.

By its share, this clonotype is medium-sized. The rearrangement links TRBV27 to TRBJ1-2; TRBD1 matches at 9 bases. Germline CDR1 is MNHEY and CDR2 is SMNVEV (reference sequence). The CDR3 has 13 amino acids. V lost 4 bases and J lost 8; bases outside the gene matches: 5. The DNA of the CDR3 is TGTGCCAGCAGTTACGGGACAGGGCAAGGCTACACCTTC. Its protein product is CASSYGTGQGYTF.

This clonotype occurred a few times. The chain recombines TRBV12-3 or TRBV12-4 with TRBJ2-3; 9 bases are shared with TRBD2. This CDR3 spans 13 amino acids. V was clipped by 10 bases and J by 0 bases; unmatched bases: 2. The CDR3 loop is CATTSGSTDTQYF. The CDR3 DNA follows: TGTGCCACAACTAGCGGGAGCACAGATACGCAGTATTTT.

The CDR3 region is CASSLWASPTYEQYF. Here the CDR3 DNA reads TGTGCCAGCAGCCTATGGGCGTCACCGACCTACGAGCAGTACTTC. This chain joins TRBV11-1 and TRBJ2-7; no clear D gene. V lost 5 bases to trimming and J lost 2 bases, with 16 bases between them. The CDR3 extends over 15 amino acids. The V gene's germline CDR1 is SGHAT and CDR2 FQDESV (reference sequence).

This clonotype is labeled as medium-sized. The chain employs TRBV27 and TRBJ2-1; D might be TRBD1 (5 bases). Trimming stripped 1 base from V and 0 bases from J, with 10 bases between. CDR1 MNHEY and CDR2 SMNVEV come from the germline V gene (reference sequence). The CDR3 loop spans 16 amino acids. CDR3 loop: CASSLYGASSYNEQFF. The CDR3 DNA sequence: TGTGCCAGCAGTTTATATGGGGCAAGCTCCTACAATGAGCAGTTCTTC.

This chain links TRBV28 with TRBJ1-5; D might be TRBD1 (6 bases). CDR3 length equals 15 residues. Germline CDR1 is MDHEN and CDR2 is SYDVKM. Deletions cut 5 bases from V and 4 bases from J, with 15 bases between. The CDR3 reads CASSALTRGNQPQHF. For the CDR3, the DNA is TGTGCCAGCAGTGCGCTGACCAGGGGTAATCAGCCCCAGCATTTT.

This chain joins TRBV9 and TRBJ2-5; a weak D match, TRBD2 (6 bases). Trimming took 4 bases from V and 4 from J, leaving 23 bases between them. In germline, CDR1 is SGDLS, CDR2 YYNGEE. This CDR3 spans 17 amino acids. This CDR3 is CASSPSRAGTPRETQYF. The CDR3 DNA sequence: TGTGCCAGCAGCCCAAGCCGGGCGGGGACCCCTCGAGAGACCCAGTACTTC.

The rearrangement links TRBV12-3 or TRBV12-4 to TRBJ2-5, with 7 positions matching TRBD1. V was pared by 7 bases and J by 0 bases, with 11 bases of the junction left unmatched. The CDR3 contains 16 residues. The CDR3 is CASTKQGSANQETQYF. CDR3 DNA sequence: TGTGCCAGCACCAAACAGGGGTCGGCCAACCAAGAGACCCAGTACTTC.

This clonotype is judged medium-sized. CDR3: CASSLGTGEDDEQFF. The CDR3 DNA follows: TGTGCCAGCAGCTTAGGAACAGGGGAGGACGATGAGCAGTTCTTC. This chain joins TRBV7-9 and TRBJ2-1, with a weak D call TRBD1 (7 bases). Germline V gene data show CDR1 as SEHNR and CDR2 as FQNEAQ (reference sequence). The V and J ends lost 1 base and 8 bases respectively, with 15 bases between them. The CDR3 covers 15 residues.

In its sample, this clonotype is medium-sized. The rearrangement links TRBV29-1 to TRBJ1-2; D gene unclear. CDR1 and CDR2 (germline): SQVTM, ANQGSEA. There are 12 residues in the CDR3. Trimming removed 8 bases from V and 1 base from J, with 11 bases in between. The CDR3: CSSVRVNYGYTF. The CDR3 coding sequence is TGCAGCTCAGTCAGAGTTAACTATGGCTACACCTTC.